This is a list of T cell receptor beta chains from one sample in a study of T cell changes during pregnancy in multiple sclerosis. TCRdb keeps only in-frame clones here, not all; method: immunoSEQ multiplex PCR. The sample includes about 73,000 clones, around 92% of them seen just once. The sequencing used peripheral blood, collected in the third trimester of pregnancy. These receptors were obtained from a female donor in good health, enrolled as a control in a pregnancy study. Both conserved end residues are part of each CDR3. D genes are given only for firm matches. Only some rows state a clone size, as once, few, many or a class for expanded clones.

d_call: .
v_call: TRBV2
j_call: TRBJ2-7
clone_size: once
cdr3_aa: CASRGASEQYF
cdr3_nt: TGTGCCAGTAGAGGGGCTAGCGAACAGTACTTC

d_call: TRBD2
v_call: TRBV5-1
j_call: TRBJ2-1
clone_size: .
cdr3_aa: CASSFKLAGGHNEQFF
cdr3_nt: TGCGCCAGCAGCTTCAAACTAGCGGGGGGGCATAATGAGCAGTTCTTC

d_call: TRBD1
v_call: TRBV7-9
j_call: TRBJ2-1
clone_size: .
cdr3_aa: CASSFPGQGLHEQFF
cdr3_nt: TGTGCCAGCAGCTTCCCGGGACAGGGTCTCCATGAGCAGTTCTTC

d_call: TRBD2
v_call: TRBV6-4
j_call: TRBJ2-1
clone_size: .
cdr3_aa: CASSPEGSGSNEQFF
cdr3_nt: TGTGCCAGCAGTCCCGAGGGTAGCGGGAGTAATGAGCAGTTCTTC

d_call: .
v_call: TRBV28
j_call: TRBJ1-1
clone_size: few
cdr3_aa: CASRIGRAEAFF
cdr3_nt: TGTGCCAGCAGGATAGGTCGGGCTGAAGCTTTCTTT

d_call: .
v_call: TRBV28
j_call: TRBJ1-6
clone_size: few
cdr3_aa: CASSLYGAKDSPLHF
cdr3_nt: TGTGCCAGCAGTTTATATGGGGCGAAGGATTCACCCCTCCACTTT

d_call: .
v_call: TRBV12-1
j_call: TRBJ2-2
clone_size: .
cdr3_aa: CASSFERGTGELFF
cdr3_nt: TGTGCCAGCAGCTTTGAGCGGGGCACCGGGGAGCTGTTTTTT

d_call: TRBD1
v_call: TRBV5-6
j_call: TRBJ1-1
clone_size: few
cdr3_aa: CASNGTAKAFF
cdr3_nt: TGTGCCAGCAACGGGACAGCAAAAGCTTTCTTT

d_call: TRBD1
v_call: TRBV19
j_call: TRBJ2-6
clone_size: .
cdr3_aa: CASSRDRGNVLTF
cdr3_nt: TGTGCCAGTAGTAGGGACAGGGGAAACGTCCTGACTTTC

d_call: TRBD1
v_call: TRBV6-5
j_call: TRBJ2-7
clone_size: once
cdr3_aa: CASSYATGGSNEQYF
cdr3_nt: TGTGCCAGCAGTTACGCGACAGGGGGGAGCAACGAGCAGTACTTC

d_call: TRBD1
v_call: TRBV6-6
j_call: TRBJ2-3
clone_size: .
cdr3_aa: CASSYGRGHTDTQYF
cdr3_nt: TGTGCCAGCAGTTACGGCAGGGGGCACACAGATACGCAGTATTTT

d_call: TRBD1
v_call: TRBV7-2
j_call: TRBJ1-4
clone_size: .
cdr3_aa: CASSPLWTGALEKLFF
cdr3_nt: TGTGCCAGCAGCCCCCTCTGGACAGGGGCGTTGGAAAAACTGTTTTTT

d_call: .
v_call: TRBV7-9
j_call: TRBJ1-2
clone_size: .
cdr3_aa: CASSPGTAYGYTF
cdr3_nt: TGTGCCAGCAGCCCAGGCACGGCCTATGGCTACACCTTC

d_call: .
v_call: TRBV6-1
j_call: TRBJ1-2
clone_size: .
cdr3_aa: CASSLTSNYGYTF
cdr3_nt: TGTGCCAGCAGTCTAACTTCTAACTATGGCTACACCTTC

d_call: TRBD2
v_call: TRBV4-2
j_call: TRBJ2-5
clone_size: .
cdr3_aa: CASSQTTSGQETQYF
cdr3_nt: TGTGCCAGCAGCCAAACGACTAGCGGGCAAGAGACCCAGTACTTC

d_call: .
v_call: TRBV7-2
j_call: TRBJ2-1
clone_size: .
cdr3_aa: CASSLEATLGEQFF
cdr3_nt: TGTGCCAGCAGCTTAGAAGCGACCTTGGGTGAGCAGTTCTTC

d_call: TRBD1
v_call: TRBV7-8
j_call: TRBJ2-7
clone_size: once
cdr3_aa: CASIQPGDRELGEQYF
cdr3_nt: TGTGCCAGCATACAACCCGGGGACAGGGAGTTGGGCGAGCAGTACTTC

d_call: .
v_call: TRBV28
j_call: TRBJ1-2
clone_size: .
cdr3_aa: CASRPQYYGYTF
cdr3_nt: TGTGCCAGCAGACCCCAGTATTATGGCTACACCTTC

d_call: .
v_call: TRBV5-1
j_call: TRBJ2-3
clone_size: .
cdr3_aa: CASSLREAPDTQYF
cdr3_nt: TGCGCCAGCAGCTTGAGGGAGGCCCCGGATACGCAGTATTTT

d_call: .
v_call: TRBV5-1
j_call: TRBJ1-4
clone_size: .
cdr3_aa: CASSRSAAPTNEKLFF
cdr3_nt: TGCGCCAGCAGTCGGTCGGCGGCACCAACTAATGAAAAACTGTTTTTT

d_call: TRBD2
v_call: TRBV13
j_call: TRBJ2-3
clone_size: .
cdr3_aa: CASSSLGGGTDTQYF
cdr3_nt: TGTGCCAGCAGCTCCCTGGGGGGGGGCACAGATACGCAGTATTTT

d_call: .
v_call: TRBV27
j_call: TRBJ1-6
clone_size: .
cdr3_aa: CASSLSDSPLHF
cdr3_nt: TGTGCCAGCAGTCTGTCGGATTCACCCCTCCACTTT

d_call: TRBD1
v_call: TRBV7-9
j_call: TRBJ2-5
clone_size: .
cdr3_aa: CASSRDREETQYF
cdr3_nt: TGTGCCAGCAGTCGCGACAGGGAAGAGACCCAGTACTTC

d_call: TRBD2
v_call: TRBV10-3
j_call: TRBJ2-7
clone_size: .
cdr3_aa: CAISGGVTSASYEQYF
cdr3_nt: TGTGCCATCAGTGGGGGGGTAACTAGCGCGTCCTACGAGCAGTACTTC

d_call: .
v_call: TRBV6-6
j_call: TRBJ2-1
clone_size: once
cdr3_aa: CASSYTGSLNEQFF
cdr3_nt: TGTGCCAGCAGTTACACAGGGTCCCTCAATGAGCAGTTCTTC

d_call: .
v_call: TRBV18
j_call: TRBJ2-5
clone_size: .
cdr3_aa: CASSQAREETQYF
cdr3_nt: TGTGCCAGCTCACAAGCTAGGGAGGAGACCCAGTACTTC

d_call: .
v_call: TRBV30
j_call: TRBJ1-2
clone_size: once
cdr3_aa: CAWRDPQGGYTF
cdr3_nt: TGTGCCTGGAGGGACCCCCAGGGTGGCTACACCTTC

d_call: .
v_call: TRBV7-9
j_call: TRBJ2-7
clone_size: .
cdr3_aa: CASSLGGRPYEQYF
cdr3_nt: TGTGCCAGCAGCTTGGGGGGGCGCCCATACGAGCAGTACTTC

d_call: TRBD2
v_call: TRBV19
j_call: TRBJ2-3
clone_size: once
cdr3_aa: CASSIAMGTSGSGDTQYF
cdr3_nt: TGTGCCAGTAGTATAGCCATGGGGACTAGCGGGAGCGGAGATACGCAGTATTTT

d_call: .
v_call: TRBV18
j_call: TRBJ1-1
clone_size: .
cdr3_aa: CASSPGGGFTEAFF
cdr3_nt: TGTGCCAGCTCACCAGGGGGAGGTTTCACTGAAGCTTTCTTT

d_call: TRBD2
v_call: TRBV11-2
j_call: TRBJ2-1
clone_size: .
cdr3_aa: CASSSRLAGGSHEQFF
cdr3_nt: TGTGCCAGCAGCTCAAGACTAGCGGGAGGTTCGCATGAGCAGTTCTTC

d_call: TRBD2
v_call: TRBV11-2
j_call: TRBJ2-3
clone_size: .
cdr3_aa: CASSFERGGEDTQYF
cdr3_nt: TGTGCCAGCAGCTTTGAGCGGGGGGGCGAAGATACGCAGTATTTT

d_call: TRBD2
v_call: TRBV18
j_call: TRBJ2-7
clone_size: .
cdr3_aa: CASSPPGTSGSYEQYF
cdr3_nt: TGTGCCAGCTCACCACCGGGGACTAGCGGGAGTTACGAGCAGTACTTC

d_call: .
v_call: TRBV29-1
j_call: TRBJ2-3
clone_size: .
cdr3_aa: CSVGGARGATDTQYF
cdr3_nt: TGCAGCGTTGGGGGGGCCAGGGGGGCCACAGATACGCAGTATTTT

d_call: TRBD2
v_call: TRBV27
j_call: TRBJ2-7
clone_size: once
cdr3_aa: CASSLLAGPAYEQYF
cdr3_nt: TGTGCCAGCAGTTTGTTAGCGGGCCCAGCCTACGAGCAGTACTTC

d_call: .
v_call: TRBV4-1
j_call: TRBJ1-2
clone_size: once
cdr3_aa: CASSQDSGGRNYGYTF
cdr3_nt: TGCGCCAGCAGCCAAGATTCGGGGGGCAGGAACTATGGCTACACCTTC

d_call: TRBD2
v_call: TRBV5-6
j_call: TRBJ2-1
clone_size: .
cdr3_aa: CASSLVAGVSNEQFF
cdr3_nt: TGTGCCAGCAGCTTGGTTGCGGGAGTTTCTAATGAGCAGTTCTTC

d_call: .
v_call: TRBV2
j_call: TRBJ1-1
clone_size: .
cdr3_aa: CASSVGTSPVTEAFF
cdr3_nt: TGTGCCAGCAGTGTTGGGACTTCCCCGGTCACTGAAGCTTTCTTT

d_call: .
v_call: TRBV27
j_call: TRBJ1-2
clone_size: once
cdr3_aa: CASSFRDKSGYTF
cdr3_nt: TGTGCCAGCAGTTTCCGGGACAAGAGCGGCTACACCTTC

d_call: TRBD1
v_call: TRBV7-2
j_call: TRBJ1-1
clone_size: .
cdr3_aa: CASSLAQGAVNTEAFF
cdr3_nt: TGTGCCAGCAGCTTAGCTCAGGGGGCTGTGAACACTGAAGCTTTCTTT

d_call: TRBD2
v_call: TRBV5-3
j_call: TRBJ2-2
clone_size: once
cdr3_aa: CARRSTSGRTGELFF
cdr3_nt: TGTGCCAGAAGATCCACTAGCGGGCGTACCGGGGAGCTGTTTTTT

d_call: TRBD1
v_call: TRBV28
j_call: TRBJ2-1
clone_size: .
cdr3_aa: CASSFPTGTGNEQFF
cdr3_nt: TGTGCCAGCAGTTTCCCGACAGGGACGGGCAATGAGCAGTTCTTC

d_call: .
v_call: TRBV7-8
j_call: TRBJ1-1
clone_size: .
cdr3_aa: CASSSHRVEAEAFF
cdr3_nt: TGTGCCAGCAGCTCCCACAGGGTCGAGGCTGAAGCTTTCTTT

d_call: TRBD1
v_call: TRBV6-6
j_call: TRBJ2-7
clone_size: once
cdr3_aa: CASSYQGQGSSEQYF
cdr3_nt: TGTGCCAGCAGTTACCAAGGACAGGGGTCTAGCGAGCAGTACTTC

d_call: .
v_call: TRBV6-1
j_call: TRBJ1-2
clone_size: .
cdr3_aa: CASSPQTGYYGYTF
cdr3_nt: TGTGCCAGCAGTCCTCAGACAGGTTACTATGGCTACACCTTC

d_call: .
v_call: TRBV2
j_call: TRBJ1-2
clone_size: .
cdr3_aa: CASSVPGVYGYTF
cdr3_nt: TGTGCCAGCAGTGTCCCCGGGGTCTATGGCTACACCTTC

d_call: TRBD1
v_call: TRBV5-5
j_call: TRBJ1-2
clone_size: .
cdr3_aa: CASSVWTGLGYTF
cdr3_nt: TGTGCCAGCAGCGTCTGGACAGGGCTCGGCTACACCTTC

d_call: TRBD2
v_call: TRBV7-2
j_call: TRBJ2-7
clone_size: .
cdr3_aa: CASSLGLPSGSYEQYF
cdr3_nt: TGTGCCAGCAGCTTAGGTCTGCCTAGCGGGAGTTACGAGCAGTACTTC

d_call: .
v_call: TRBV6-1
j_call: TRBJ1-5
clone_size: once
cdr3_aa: CASQGGARNQPQHF
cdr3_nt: TGTGCCTCCCAAGGGGGGGCGCGAAATCAGCCCCAGCATTTT

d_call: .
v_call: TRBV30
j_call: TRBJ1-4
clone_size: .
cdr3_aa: CAWAWGGPEKLFF
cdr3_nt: TGTGCCTGGGCTTGGGGGGGTCCTGAAAAACTGTTTTTT

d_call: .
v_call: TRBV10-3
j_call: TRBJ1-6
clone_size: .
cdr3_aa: CAISESGSSPLHF
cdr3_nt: TGTGCCATCAGTGAGTCTGGCTCATCACCCCTCCACTTT

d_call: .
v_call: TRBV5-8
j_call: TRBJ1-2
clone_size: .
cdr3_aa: CASSLGQRAYGYTF
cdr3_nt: TGTGCCAGCAGCTTGGGACAGCGGGCCTATGGCTACACCTTC

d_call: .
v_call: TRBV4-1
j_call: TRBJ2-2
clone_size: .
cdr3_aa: CASSPSRTHNTGELFF
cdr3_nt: TGCGCCAGCAGCCCTTCCCGGACACACAACACCGGGGAGCTGTTTTTT

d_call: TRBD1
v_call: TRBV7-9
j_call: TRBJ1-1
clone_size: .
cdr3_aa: CASGPGQGSMNTEAFF
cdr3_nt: TGTGCCAGCGGGCCGGGACAGGGTTCCATGAACACTGAAGCTTTCTTT

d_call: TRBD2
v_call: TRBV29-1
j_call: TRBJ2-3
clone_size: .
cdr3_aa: CSVPTGASGTTDTQYF
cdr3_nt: TGCAGCGTTCCTACTGGGGCTAGCGGAACCACAGATACGCAGTATTTT

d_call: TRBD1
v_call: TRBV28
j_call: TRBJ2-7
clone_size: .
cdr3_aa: CASRYRDRGTLRLYEQYF
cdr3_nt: TGTGCCAGCAGGTACCGGGACAGGGGGACTCTTCGTCTCTACGAGCAGTACTTC

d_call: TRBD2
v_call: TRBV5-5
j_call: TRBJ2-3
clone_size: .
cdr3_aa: CASSLDLAGVSRDTQYF
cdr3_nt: TGTGCCAGCAGCTTGGATCTAGCGGGAGTTTCCAGAGATACGCAGTATTTT

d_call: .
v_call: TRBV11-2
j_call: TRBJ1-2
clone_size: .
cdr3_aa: CASSYGSGKNYGYTF
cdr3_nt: TGTGCCAGCAGCTACGGATCAGGGAAAAACTATGGCTACACCTTC

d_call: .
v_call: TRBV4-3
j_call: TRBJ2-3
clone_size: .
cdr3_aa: CASSFLSRSTDTQYF
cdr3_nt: TGCGCCAGCAGCTTCCTATCCCGGAGCACAGATACGCAGTATTTT